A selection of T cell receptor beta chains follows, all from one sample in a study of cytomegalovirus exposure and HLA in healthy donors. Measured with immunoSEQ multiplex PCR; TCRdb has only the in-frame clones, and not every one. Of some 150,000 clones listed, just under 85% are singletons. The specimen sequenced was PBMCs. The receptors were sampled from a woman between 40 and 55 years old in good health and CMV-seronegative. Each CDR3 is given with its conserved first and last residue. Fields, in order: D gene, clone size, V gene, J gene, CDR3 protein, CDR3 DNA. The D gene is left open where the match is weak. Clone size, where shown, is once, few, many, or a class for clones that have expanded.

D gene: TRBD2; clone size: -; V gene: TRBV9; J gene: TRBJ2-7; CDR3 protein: CASSVGALAGGSYEQYF; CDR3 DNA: TGTGCCAGCAGCGTAGGAGCACTAGCGGGAGGATCCTACGAGCAGTACTTC
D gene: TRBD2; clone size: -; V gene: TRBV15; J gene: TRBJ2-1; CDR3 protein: CATSTWTSGSSYNEQFF; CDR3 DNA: TGTGCCACCAGCACGTGGACTAGCGGGAGCTCCTACAATGAGCAGTTCTTC
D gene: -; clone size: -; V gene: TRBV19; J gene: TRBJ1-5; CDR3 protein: CASTRDPNQPQHF; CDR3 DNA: TGTGCCAGTACCCGAGATCCCAATCAGCCCCAGCATTTT
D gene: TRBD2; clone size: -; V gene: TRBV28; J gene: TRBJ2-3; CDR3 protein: CASSWSSGFTDTQYF; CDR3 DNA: TGTGCCAGCAGTTGGTCTAGCGGATTCACAGATACGCAATATTTT
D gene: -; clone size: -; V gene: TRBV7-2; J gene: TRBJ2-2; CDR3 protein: CASSLVRGGTGELFF; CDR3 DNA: TGTGCCAGCAGCTTAGTCAGGGGTGGGACCGGGGAGCTGTTTTTT
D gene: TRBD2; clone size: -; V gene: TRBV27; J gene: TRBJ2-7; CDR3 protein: CASSLSEAAGAHEQYF; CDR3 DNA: TGTGCCAGCAGTTTATCGGAAGCAGCGGGAGCCCACGAGCAGTACTTC
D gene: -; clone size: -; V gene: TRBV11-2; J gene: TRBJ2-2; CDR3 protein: CASSFQGSGELFF; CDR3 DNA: TGTGCCAGCAGCTTCCAGGGCTCCGGGGAGCTGTTTTTT
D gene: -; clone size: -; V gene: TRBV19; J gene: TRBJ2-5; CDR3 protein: CASSLDIEETQYF; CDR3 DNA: TGTGCCAGTAGTCTGGACATCGAAGAGACCCAGTACTTC
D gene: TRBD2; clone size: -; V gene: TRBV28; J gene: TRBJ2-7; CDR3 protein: CASSSATSGYYEQYF; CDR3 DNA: TGTGCCAGCAGTTCCGCGACTAGCGGGTACTACGAGCAGTACTTC
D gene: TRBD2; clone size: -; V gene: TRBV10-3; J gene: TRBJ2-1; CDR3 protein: CATGLAEINEQFF; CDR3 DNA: TGTGCCACCGGACTAGCGGAGATCAATGAGCAGTTCTTC
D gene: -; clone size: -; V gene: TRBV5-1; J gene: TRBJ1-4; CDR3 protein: CASSLLMRRSATNEKLFF; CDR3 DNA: TGCGCCAGCAGCTTGCTGATGCGGAGGAGTGCAACTAATGAAAAACTGTTTTTT
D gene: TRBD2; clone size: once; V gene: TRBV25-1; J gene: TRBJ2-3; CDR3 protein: CASSESLAGTDTQYF; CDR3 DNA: TGTGCCAGCAGTGAATCACTAGCGGGCACAGATACGCAGTATTTT
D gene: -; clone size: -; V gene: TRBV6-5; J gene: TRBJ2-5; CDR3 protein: CASSYLSSHGGETQYF; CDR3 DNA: TGTGCCAGCAGTTACCTGTCTTCCCACGGCGGTGAGACCCAGTACTTC
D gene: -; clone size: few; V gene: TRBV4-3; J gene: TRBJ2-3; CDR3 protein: CASSQGGGDTDTQYF; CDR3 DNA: TGCGCCAGCAGCCAAGGGGGCGGAGACACAGATACGCAGTATTTT
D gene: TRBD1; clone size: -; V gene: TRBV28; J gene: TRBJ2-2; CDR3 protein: CASSVQGAGGELFF; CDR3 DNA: TGTGCCAGCAGTGTCCAGGGGGCTGGCGGGGAGCTGTTTTTT
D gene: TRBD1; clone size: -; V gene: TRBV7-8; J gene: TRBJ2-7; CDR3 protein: CASSPQGALAYEQYF; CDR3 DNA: TGTGCCAGCAGCCCACAGGGGGCGCTTGCCTACGAGCAGTACTTC
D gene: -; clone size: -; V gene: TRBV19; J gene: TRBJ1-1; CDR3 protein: CASGGNRVTRDTEAFF; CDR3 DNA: TGTGCCAGTGGGGGGAATAGGGTAACCCGAGACACTGAAGCTTTCTTT
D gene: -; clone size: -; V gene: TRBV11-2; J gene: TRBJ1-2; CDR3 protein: CASSSPGGPNGYTF; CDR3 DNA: TGTGCCAGCAGCTCCCCGGGGGGCCCAAATGGCTACACCTTC
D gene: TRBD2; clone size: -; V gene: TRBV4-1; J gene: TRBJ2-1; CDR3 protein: CASSQSNVAGAYNEQFF; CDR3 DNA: TGCGCCAGCAGCCAATCTAATGTAGCGGGGGCCTACAATGAGCAGTTCTTC
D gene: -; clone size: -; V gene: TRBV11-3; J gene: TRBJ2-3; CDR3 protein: CASSSTRGPRGADTQYF; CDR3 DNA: TGTGCCAGCAGCTCAACCAGGGGACCCAGGGGCGCAGATACGCAGTATTTT
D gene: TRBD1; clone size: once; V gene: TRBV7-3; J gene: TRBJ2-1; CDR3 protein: CASSQDRDNEQFF; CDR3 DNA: TGTGCCAGCAGCCAGGACAGGGACAATGAGCAGTTCTTC
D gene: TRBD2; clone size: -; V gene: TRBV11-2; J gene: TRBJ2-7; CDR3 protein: CASSLSSGRGHEQYF; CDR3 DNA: TGTGCCAGCAGCTTATCTAGCGGGAGAGGGCACGAGCAGTACTTC
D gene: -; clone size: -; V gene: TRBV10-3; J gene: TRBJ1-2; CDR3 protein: CAITEGTYYGYAF; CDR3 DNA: TGTGCCATCACGGAGGGCACCTACTATGGCTACGCCTTC
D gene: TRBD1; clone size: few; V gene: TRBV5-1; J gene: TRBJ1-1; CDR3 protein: CASRWGQGESEAFF; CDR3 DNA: TGCGCCAGCAGATGGGGACAGGGGGAATCTGAAGCTTTCTTT
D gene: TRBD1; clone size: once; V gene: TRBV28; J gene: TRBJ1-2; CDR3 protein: CASSLVGQGYGYTF; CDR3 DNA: TGTGCCAGCAGTTTAGTGGGACAGGGGTACGGCTACACCTTC
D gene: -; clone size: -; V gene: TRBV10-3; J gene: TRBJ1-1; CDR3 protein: CAISEPRGGAEAFF; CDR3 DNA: TGTGCCATCAGTGAGCCCCGAGGGGGAGCTGAAGCTTTCTTT
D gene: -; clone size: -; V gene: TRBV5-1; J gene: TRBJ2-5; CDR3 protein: CASGTGSGEETQYF; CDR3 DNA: TGCGCCAGCGGTACAGGGTCCGGAGAAGAGACCCAGTACTTC
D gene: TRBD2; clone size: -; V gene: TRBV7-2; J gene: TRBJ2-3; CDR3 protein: CASSWRGTSGSTDTQYF; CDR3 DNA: TGTGCCAGCAGCTGGCGGGGGACTAGCGGGAGTACAGATACGCAGTATTTT
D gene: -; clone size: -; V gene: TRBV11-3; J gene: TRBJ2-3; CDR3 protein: CASSLGPSTDTQYF; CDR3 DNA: TGTGCCAGCAGCTTAGGGCCGAGCACAGATACGCAGTATTTT
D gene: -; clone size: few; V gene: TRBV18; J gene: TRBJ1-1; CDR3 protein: CASSHQSGNTEAFF; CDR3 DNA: TGTGCCAGCTCACATCAATCAGGGAACACTGAAGCTTTCTTT
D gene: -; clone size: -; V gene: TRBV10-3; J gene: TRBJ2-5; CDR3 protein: CAIKGGEDETQYF; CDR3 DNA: TGTGCCATCAAAGGGGGAGAGGACGAGACCCAGTACTTC
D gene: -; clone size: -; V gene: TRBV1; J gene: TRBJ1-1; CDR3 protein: CTSSQVNGIPGQENTEAFF; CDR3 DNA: TGCACCAGCAGCCAAGTTAACGGGATTCCGGGACAGGAGAACACTGAAGCTTTCTTT
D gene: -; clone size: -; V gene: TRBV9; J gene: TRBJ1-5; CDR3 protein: CASSVDSYSNQPQHF; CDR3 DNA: TGTGCCAGCAGCGTAGACAGCTATAGCAATCAGCCCCAGCATTTT